Given below is one T cell receptor (beta chain) in context. Its antigen is unidentified. This entry comes from a study of T cells in localized non-small cell lung cancer. The CDR3 has 16 amino acids. The germline gives CDR1 MDHEN, CDR2 SYDVKM. V was clipped by 7 bases and J by 0 bases, with 19 bases between them. The protocol was immunoSEQ multiplex PCR, while the TCRdb copy is restricted to in-frame clones and leaves out a portion. The sample yields about 4,800 clones, around 32% seen once. Notes on the study in general: Compared with tumor, uninvolved adjacent lung displayed greater T cell clonality, ranking highest overall. A raised T cell density in blood coincided with lengthier overall survival.

This chain uses TRBV28 with TRBJ2-7; perhaps D is TRBD1 or TRBD2 (5 bases each). The sequences come from lung tumor tissue, collected before any cancer treatment. The clonotype originates from a woman between 35 and 70 years old with stage II squamous cell lung carcinoma. The CDR3 nucleotides read TGTGCCAGCACCTCCCCGGGGCTCGTCAGCTCCTACGAGCAGTACTTC. Residues: CASTSPGLVSSYEQYF.